The clone carrying this T cell receptor (beta chain) occurred a few times. The sample originates from a study of regulatory T cells in long-lasting Graves disease. Sample time point: persistent/refractory GD, antithyroid drugs over 5 years with positive TRAb. PBMC RNA was the source of the TCR library. Patients were enrolled at an endocrinology department in Xi'an, China. TCR beta libraries were built with iRepertoire HTBI primers and Arm-PCR of CDR3 regions. TCRdb itself ran the multiplex PCR reads through MiXCR, one entry per CDR3 protein. The profile shows some 470,000 distinct CDR3 sequences, roughly a fifth of them singletons. Trimming took off 0 bases at V and 0 bases at J, with 9 bases between the two ends. The CDR3 length is 15 residues. CDR1 and CDR2 (germline): SGDLS, YYNGEE.

The chain couples TRBV9 to TRBJ1-1; no reliable D call. Sequenced material: peripheral blood mononuclear cells (PBMCs), taken when the disease was refractory, from a patient treated with antithyroid drugs. The sequence was collected from a female donor with Graves disease. CDR3 DNA: TGTGCCAGCAGCGTAGGGGCCGCTATGAACACTGAAGCTTTCTTT. This encodes CASSVGAAMNTEAFF.